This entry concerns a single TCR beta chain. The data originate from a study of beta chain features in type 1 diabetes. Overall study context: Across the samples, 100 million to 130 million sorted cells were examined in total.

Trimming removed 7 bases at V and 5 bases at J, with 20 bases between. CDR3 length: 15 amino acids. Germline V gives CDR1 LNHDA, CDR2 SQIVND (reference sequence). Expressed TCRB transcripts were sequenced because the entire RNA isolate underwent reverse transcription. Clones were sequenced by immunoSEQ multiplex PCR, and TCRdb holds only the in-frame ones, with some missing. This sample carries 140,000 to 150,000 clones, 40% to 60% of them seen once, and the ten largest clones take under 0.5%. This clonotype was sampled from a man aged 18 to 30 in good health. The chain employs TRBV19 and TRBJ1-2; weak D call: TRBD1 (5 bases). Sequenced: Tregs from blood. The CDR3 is CASTMRSRAGYGYTF. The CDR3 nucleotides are TGTGCCAGTACCATGAGGTCCAGGGCGGGGTATGGCTACACCTTC.